The rows below give T cell receptor beta chains drawn from one sample of a study of cytomegalovirus exposure and HLA in healthy donors. Measured with immunoSEQ multiplex PCR; TCRdb has only the in-frame clones, and not every one. The data contain some 170,000 clones, nearly 90% of them singletons. The sample was PBMCs. The receptors were sampled from a young man in good health and CMV-seropositive. Both conserved end residues are part of each CDR3. Each record gives: D gene, V gene, CDR3 length, CDR3 protein. The D gene is left open where the match is weak.

d_call: NA
v_call: TRBV7-6
cdr3_length: 15
cdr3_aa: CASSLAEGSNQPQHF

d_call: TRBD2
v_call: TRBV2
cdr3_length: 13
cdr3_aa: CASTREGAYEQYF

d_call: TRBD2
v_call: TRBV5-4
cdr3_length: 18
cdr3_aa: CASSQGGSGGPVGGELFF

d_call: NA
v_call: TRBV7-9
cdr3_length: 14
cdr3_aa: CASSAGSGSYEQYF

d_call: NA
v_call: TRBV19
cdr3_length: 12
cdr3_aa: CASTSGPGEQFF

d_call: NA
v_call: TRBV11-3
cdr3_length: 17
cdr3_aa: CASSLVLPGHPADEQFF

d_call: NA
v_call: TRBV5-1
cdr3_length: 14
cdr3_aa: CASSLQGFDTEAFF

d_call: TRBD2
v_call: TRBV5-4
cdr3_length: 15
cdr3_aa: CASSLGIAGAYEQYF

d_call: TRBD1
v_call: TRBV28
cdr3_length: 15
cdr3_aa: CASSKGQLGNQPQHF

d_call: TRBD1
v_call: TRBV5-1
cdr3_length: 14
cdr3_aa: CASSGDRAKNIQYF

d_call: TRBD2
v_call: TRBV27
cdr3_length: 14
cdr3_aa: CASSLSGSSYTQYF

d_call: NA
v_call: TRBV11-2
cdr3_length: 15
cdr3_aa: CASSLDGQTNYGYTF

d_call: NA
v_call: TRBV28
cdr3_length: 13
cdr3_aa: CASSFQVGGELFF

d_call: NA
v_call: TRBV27
cdr3_length: 15
cdr3_aa: CASSSPTESTDTQYF

d_call: TRBD2
v_call: TRBV4-1
cdr3_length: 15
cdr3_aa: CASSQGLAGGNEQFF

d_call: TRBD1
v_call: TRBV4-1
cdr3_length: 15
cdr3_aa: CASSLAGTGFTEAFF

d_call: NA
v_call: TRBV6-5
cdr3_length: 15
cdr3_aa: CASSYGSAEQETQYF

d_call: NA
v_call: TRBV29-1
cdr3_length: 16
cdr3_aa: CSVEEPLDGGDTEAFF

d_call: NA
v_call: TRBV27
cdr3_length: 15
cdr3_aa: CASSLAGMSSYEQYF

d_call: TRBD1
v_call: TRBV19
cdr3_length: 16
cdr3_aa: CASSIEPGTGANEQFF

d_call: NA
v_call: TRBV28
cdr3_length: 13
cdr3_aa: CASSFAQPYGYTF

d_call: NA
v_call: TRBV28
cdr3_length: 14
cdr3_aa: CASSLTPKAHEQYF

d_call: NA
v_call: TRBV7-3
cdr3_length: 14
cdr3_aa: CASSLNGDQETQYF

d_call: TRBD2
v_call: TRBV7-8
cdr3_length: 18
cdr3_aa: CASSFRLAGGPKDYEQYF

d_call: TRBD2
v_call: TRBV9
cdr3_length: 15
cdr3_aa: CASSLIAGDRDTQYF

d_call: NA
v_call: TRBV15
cdr3_length: 14
cdr3_aa: CATSRDVAGGEQFF

d_call: NA
v_call: TRBV7-3
cdr3_length: 14
cdr3_aa: CASSGRGWGDTQYF

d_call: NA
v_call: TRBV28
cdr3_length: 15
cdr3_aa: CASSLGGESNQPQHF

d_call: TRBD1
v_call: TRBV6-1
cdr3_length: 17
cdr3_aa: CASSERGTGVGIYGYTF

d_call: NA
v_call: TRBV19
cdr3_length: 15
cdr3_aa: CASSILQGSYNEQFF

d_call: NA
v_call: TRBV7-9
cdr3_length: 16
cdr3_aa: CASSTNRGFNTGELFF

d_call: TRBD1
v_call: TRBV10-3
cdr3_length: 14
cdr3_aa: CAITPGQGTYEQYF

d_call: NA
v_call: TRBV25-1
cdr3_length: 14
cdr3_aa: CASSEYQGGETQYF

d_call: NA
v_call: TRBV10-3
cdr3_length: 15
cdr3_aa: CAISEGEDGANVLTF

d_call: TRBD1
v_call: TRBV27
cdr3_length: 14
cdr3_aa: CASSSGTGGYGYTF

d_call: NA
v_call: TRBV9
cdr3_length: 16
cdr3_aa: CASGQKGTSNTGELFF

d_call: NA
v_call: TRBV5-4
cdr3_length: 14
cdr3_aa: CASSPKSGSYEQYF

d_call: NA
v_call: TRBV6-4
cdr3_length: 13
cdr3_aa: CASSEGRGTEAFF

d_call: TRBD2
v_call: TRBV27
cdr3_length: 14
cdr3_aa: CASSWTSGSYEQYF

d_call: TRBD2
v_call: TRBV11-2
cdr3_length: 18
cdr3_aa: CASSPVGGLAGTKKTQYF

d_call: TRBD1
v_call: TRBV6-6
cdr3_length: 16
cdr3_aa: CASSSTPGTAFYEQYF

d_call: TRBD1
v_call: TRBV5-1
cdr3_length: 13
cdr3_aa: CASSSDRNNEQFF

d_call: TRBD1
v_call: TRBV19
cdr3_length: 14
cdr3_aa: CAKLSGQVDYEQYF

d_call: NA
v_call: TRBV6-5
cdr3_length: 15
cdr3_aa: CASSYGVWNTGELFF